This TCR beta chain derives from a study of blood T cell repertoires in COVID-19. Background on the study: Material from acute and convalescent COVID-19 was sourced from the United States, Italy and Spain.

Losses at the gene ends were 4 bases for V and 8 bases for J; bases not matched to a gene: 6. CDR1 and CDR2 (germline): MDHEN, SYDVKM. CDR3 size: 14 residues. Using immunoSEQ multiplex PCR, the repertoire was profiled, and TCRdb retains in-frame clones only, with some absent. The data contain around 78,000 clones, more than 75% of them singletons. The chain is built from TRBV28 and TRBJ1-4; 8 bases align to TRBD1. The TCR was taken from a woman aged 60-70 years with acute or convalescent COVID-19. The material sequenced was peripheral blood. CDR3 sequence reads: CASSSGQGREKLFF. The CDR3 region has the DNA TGTGCCAGCAGTTCCGGACAGGGTAGGGAAAAACTGTTTTTT.